This T cell receptor beta chain was retrieved from a study of blood T cell repertoires in COVID-19. TCRdb's copy holds only in-frame clones and misses some; the assay was immunoSEQ multiplex PCR. Here the sample spans some 150,000 clones, 79% being singletons. Looked up from germline, CDR1 is LNHDA and CDR2 is SQIVND (reference sequence). V lost 5 bases to trimming and J lost 7 bases; unmatched junction nucleotides: 5. The CDR3 is 14 residues long. Sequencing was done on a sample of peripheral blood. The receptor was derived from a man aged 50-60 years with active or convalescent COVID-19. The chain recombines TRBV19 with TRBJ1-4, with 9 nucleotides matching TRBD1. The CDR3 region is CASSQQGAAEKLFF. The CDR3 nucleotides read TGTGCCAGTAGTCAACAGGGGGCCGCTGAAAAACTGTTTTTT.